Sequencing of this TCR beta chain was carried out in a study of OX40 agonist ivuxolimab in advanced cancers. Study-level background: Ivuxolimab is an agonistic anti-OX40 (CD134) antibody, and patients were treated with it.

The sampling schedule covered blood at baseline, cycle 4 day 1, and cycle 7 day 1. Germline-derived CDR1 and CDR2 are MGHRA and YSYEKL. CDR3 size: 12 residues. Trimming shortened V by 7 bases and J by 10 bases, and 14 bases separated the two germline ends. Repertoires were generated with immunoSEQ multiplex PCR, while TCRdb's copy carries only in-frame clones and drops some. The repertoire holds 35,000 or so clones, with roughly 90% as singletons. The sample was CD4+ or CD8+ T cells sorted from blood, taken in a trial of the OX40 agonist ivuxolimab. The chain uses TRBV4-1 and TRBJ2-1, with D perhaps TRBD2 (5 bases). The clonotype comes from an adult with an advanced solid tumor such as melanoma, head and neck, liver or kidney cancer. In DNA form, the CDR3 reads TGCGCCAGCACAGGCGGAGGCCAAGAGCAGTTCTTC. Protein product: CASTGGGQEQFF.